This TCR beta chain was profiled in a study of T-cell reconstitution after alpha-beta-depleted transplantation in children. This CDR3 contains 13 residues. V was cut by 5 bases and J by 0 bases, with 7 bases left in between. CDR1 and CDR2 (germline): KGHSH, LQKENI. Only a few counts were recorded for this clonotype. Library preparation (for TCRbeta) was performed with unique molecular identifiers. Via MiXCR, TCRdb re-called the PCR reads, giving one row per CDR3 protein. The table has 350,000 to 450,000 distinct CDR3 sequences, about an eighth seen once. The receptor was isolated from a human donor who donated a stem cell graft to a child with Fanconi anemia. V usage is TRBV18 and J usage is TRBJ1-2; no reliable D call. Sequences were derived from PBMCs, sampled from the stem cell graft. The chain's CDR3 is CASSAISNYGYTF. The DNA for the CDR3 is TGTGCCAGCTCAGCCATATCTAACTATGGCTACACCTTC.